The present entry profiles one T cell receptor (beta chain) with its context. Original data processing: It was from reference gene primer amplification that nucleated cell counts were estimated. Produced via immunoSEQ multiplex PCR; TCRdb's table is partial and in-frame only. V, J and clone size reflect that table, while D and trimming were determined from the DNA. The profile shows roughly 72,000 clones, roughly 90% of them singletons. The data are from a study of blood T cell repertoires in COVID-19. Turning to the study itself: Italy, Spain and the United States were the sources of the convalescent and acute COVID-19 samples. T cells, B-cell-depleted T cells, or PBMCs provided the cDNA or gDNA that served as material.

This CDR3 has 17 residues. The germline CDR1 and CDR2 sequences are SGHNT and YYREEE (reference sequence). J was trimmed by 5 bases and V by 0 bases; bases with no gene match: 11. This chain connects TRBV5-4 to TRBJ2-5; the match to TRBD2 covers 9 bases. The clonotype originates from a human donor in a cohort sampled during active COVID-19. Input material: peripheral blood. CDR3 nucleotides: TGTGCCAGCAGCTTGGCCGGTGGGCGGGGGGGCCGTGAGACCCAGTACTTC. It is translated as CASSLAGGRGGRETQYF.